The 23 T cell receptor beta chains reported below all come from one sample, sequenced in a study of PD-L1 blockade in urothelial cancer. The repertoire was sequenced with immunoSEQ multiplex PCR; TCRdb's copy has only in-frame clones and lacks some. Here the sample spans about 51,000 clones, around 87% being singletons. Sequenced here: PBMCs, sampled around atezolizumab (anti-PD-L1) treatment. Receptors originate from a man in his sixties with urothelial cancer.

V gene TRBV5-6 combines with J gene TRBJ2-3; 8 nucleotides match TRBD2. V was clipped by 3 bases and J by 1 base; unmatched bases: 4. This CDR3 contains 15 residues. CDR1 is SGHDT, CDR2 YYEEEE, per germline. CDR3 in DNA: TGTGCCAGCAGCTATCGAGCGGGGGGCACAGATACGCAGTATTTT. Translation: CASSYRAGGTDTQYF. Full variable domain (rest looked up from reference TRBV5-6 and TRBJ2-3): DAGVTQSPTHLIKTRGQQVTLRCSPKSGHDTVSWYQQALGQGPQFIFQYYEEEERQRGNFPDRFSGHQFPNYSSELNVNALLLGDSALYLCASSYRAGGTDTQYFGPGTRLTVL.

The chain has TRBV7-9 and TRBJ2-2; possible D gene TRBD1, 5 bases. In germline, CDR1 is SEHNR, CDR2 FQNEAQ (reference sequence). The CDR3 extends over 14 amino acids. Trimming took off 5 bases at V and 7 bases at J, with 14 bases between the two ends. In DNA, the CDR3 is TGTGCCAGCAGCCCCAGGGCCCTCGGCGGGGAGCTGTTTTTT. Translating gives CASSPRALGGELFF. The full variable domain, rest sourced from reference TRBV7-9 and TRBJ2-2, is DTGVSQNPRHKITKRGQNVTFRCDPISEHNRLYWYRQTLGQGPEFLTYFQNEAQLEKSRLLSDRFSAERPKGSFSTLEIQRTEQGDSAMYLCASSPRALGGELFFGEGSRLTVL.

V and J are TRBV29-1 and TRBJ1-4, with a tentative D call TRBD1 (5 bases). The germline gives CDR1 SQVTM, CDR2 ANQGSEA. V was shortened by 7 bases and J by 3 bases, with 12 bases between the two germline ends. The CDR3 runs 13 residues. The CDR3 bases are TGCAGCGCAAATCAGGGTGCTAATGAAAAACTGTTTTTT. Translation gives CSANQGANEKLFF.

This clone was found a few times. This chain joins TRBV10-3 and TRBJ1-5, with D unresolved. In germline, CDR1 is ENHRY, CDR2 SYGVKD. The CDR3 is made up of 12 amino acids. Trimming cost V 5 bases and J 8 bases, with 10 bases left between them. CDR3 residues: CAISSSGEPQHF. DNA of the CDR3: TGTGCCATCAGTAGCTCCGGAGAGCCCCAGCATTTT.

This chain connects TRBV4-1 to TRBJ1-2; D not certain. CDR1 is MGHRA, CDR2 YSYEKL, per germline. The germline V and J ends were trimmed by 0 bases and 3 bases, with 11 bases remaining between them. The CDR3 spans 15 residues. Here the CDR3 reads CASSQEWQSDYGYTF. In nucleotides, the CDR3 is TGCGCCAGCAGCCAAGAGTGGCAGAGCGACTATGGCTACACCTTC.

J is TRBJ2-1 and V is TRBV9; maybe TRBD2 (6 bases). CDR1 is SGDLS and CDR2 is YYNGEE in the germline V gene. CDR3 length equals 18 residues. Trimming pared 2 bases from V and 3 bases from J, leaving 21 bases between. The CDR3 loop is CASSVSAGSGWGYNEQFF. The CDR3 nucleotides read TGTGCCAGCAGCGTCTCGGCGGGAAGCGGGTGGGGCTACAATGAGCAGTTCTTC.

The CDR3 region is CASSWTSRSSDTQYF. In nucleotides, the CDR3 is TGTGCCAGTAGTTGGACTAGCAGGTCCTCAGATACGCAGTATTTT. The rearrangement links TRBV19 to TRBJ2-3; 8 nucleotides agree with TRBD2. The CDR3 runs 15 residues. V was clipped by 5 bases and J by 4 bases; unmatched bases: 8. Germline-derived CDR1 and CDR2 are LNHDA and SQIVND (reference sequence).

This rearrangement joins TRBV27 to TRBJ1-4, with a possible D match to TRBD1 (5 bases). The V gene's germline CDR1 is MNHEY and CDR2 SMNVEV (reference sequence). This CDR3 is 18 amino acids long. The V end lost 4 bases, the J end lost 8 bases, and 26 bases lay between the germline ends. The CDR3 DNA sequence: TGTGCCAGCAGTTCGAGAGGGCCGGGACGCCGGAGGGTGGAAAAACTGTTTTTT. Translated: CASSSRGPGRRRVEKLFF.

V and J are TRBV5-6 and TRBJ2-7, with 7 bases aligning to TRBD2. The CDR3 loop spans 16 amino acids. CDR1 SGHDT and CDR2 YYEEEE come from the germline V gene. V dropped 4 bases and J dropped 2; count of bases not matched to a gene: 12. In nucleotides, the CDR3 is TGTGCCAGCAGCCTAATGGGGGGGTTTGGGGCCTACGAGCAGTACTTC. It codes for CASSLMGGFGAYEQYF.

The DNA of the CDR3 is TGTGCCACGGGGACTAGCCTCCAAGAGACCCAGTACTTC. It encodes CATGTSLQETQYF. V and J are TRBV19 and TRBJ2-5, with 9 bases that match TRBD2. Germline-derived CDR1 and CDR2 are LNHDA and SQIVND (reference sequence). This CDR3 comprises 13 residues. V was pared by 10 bases and J by 1 base, with 4 bases of the junction left unmatched.

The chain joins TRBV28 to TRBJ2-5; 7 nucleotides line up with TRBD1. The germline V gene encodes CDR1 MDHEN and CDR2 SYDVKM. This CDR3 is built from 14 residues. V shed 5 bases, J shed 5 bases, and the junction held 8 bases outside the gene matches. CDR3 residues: CASSGGQLAETQYF. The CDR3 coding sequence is TGTGCCAGCAGTGGGGGACAGTTAGCGGAGACCCAGTACTTC.

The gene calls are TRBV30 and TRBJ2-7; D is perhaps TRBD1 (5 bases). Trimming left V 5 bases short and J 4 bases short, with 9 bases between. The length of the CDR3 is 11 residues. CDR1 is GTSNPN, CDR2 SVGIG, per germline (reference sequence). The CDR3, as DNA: TGTGCCTGGGGTGACAGATACGAGCAGTACTTC. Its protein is CAWGDRYEQYF.

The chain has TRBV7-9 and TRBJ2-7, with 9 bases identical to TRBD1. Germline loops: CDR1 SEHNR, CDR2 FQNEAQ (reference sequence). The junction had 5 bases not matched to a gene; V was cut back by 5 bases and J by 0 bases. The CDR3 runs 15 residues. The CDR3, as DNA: TGTGCCAGCAGCCAGGGACAGGGTATCTCCTACGAGCAGTACTTC. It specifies CASSQGQGISYEQYF.

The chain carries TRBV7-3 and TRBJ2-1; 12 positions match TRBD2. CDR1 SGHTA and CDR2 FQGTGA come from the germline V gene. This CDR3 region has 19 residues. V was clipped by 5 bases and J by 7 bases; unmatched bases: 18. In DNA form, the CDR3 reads TGTGCCAGCAGCGCCAACCCCTGGCTAGCGGGAGGGCCAGGGAATGAGCAGTTCTTC. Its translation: CASSANPWLAGGPGNEQFF.

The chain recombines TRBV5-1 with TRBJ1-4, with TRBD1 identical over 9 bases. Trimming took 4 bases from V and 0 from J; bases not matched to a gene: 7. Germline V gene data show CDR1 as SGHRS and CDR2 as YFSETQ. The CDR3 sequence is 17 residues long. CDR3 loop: CASSNPGQGTTNEKLFF. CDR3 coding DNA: TGCGCCAGCAGCAACCCGGGACAGGGCACAACTAATGAAAAACTGTTTTTT.

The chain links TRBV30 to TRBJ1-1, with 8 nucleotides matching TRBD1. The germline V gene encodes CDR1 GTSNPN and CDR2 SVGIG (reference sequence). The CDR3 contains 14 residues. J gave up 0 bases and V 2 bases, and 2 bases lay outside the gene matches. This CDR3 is CAWSKGQVNTEAFF. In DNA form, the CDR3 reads TGTGCCTGGAGTAAGGGACAGGTGAACACTGAAGCTTTCTTT.

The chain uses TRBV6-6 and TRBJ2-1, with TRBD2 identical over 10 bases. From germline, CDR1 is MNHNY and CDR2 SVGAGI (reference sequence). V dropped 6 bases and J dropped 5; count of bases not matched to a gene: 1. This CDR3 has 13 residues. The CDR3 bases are TGTGCCAGCAGAAGCGGGGGGGACAATGAGCAGTTCTTC. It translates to CASRSGGDNEQFF.

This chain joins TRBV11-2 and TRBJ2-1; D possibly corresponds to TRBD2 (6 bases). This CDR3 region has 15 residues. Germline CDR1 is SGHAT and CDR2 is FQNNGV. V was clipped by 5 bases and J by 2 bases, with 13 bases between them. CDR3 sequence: CASSELARAYNEQFF. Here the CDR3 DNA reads TGTGCCAGCAGCGAACTAGCTCGGGCCTACAATGAGCAGTTCTTC.

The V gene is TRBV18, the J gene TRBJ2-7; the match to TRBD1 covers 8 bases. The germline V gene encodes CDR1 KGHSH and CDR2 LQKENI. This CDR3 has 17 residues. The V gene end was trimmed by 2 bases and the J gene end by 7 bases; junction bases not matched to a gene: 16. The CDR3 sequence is CASSPTGQGASSREQYF. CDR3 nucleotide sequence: TGTGCCAGCTCACCAACTGGTCAGGGGGCTTCGTCGCGGGAGCAGTACTTC.

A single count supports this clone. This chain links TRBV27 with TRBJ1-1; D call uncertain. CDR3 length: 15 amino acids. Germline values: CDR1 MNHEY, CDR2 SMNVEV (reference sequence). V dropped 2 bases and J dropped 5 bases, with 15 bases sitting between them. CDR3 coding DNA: TGTGCCAGCAGTTTAGTGGCCCCTAGGTCGACTGAAGCTTTCTTT. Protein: CASSLVAPRSTEAFF.

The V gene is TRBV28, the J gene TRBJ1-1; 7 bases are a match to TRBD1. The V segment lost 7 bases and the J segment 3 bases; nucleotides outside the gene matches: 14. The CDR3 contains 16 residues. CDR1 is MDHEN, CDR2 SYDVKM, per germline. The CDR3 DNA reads TGTGCCAGCAATGAGGCAGGCGGCAGGGGGGACACTGAAGCTTTCTTT. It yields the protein CASNEAGGRGDTEAFF.

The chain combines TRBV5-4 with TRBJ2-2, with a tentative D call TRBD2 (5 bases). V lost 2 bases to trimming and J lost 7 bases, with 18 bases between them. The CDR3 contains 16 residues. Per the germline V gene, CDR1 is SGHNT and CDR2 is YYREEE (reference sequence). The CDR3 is CASSLSSGRYVGELFF. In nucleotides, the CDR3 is TGTGCCAGCAGCTTATCCTCGGGGAGATATGTCGGGGAGCTGTTTTTT. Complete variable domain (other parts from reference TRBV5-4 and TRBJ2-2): ETGVTQSPTHLIKTRGQQVTLRCSSQSGHNTVSWYQQALGQGPQFIFQYYREEENGRGNFPPRFSGLQFPNYSSELNVNALELDDSALYLCASSLSSGRYVGELFFGEGSRLTVL.

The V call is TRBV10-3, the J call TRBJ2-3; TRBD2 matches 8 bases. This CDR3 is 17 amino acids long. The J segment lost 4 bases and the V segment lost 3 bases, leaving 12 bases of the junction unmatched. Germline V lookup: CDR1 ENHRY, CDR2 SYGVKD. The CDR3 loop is CAISDGVAGGKADTQYF. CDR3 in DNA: TGTGCCATCAGTGACGGAGTCGCGGGAGGAAAGGCAGATACGCAGTATTTT.